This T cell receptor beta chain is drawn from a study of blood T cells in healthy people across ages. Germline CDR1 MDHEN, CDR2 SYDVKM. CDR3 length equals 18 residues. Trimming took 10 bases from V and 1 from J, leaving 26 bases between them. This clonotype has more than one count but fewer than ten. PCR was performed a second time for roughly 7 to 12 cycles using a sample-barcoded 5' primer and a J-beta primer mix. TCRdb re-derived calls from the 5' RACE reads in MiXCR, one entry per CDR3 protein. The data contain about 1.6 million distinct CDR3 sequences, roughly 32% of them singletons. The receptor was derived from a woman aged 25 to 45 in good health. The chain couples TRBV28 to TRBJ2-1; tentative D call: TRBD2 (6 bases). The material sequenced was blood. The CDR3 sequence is CATHLGLTSMGSYNEQFF. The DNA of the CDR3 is TGTGCCACCCATTTAGGACTAACCAGCATGGGGTCCTACAATGAGCAGTTCTTC.